The clone carrying this T cell receptor (beta chain) appeared a few times. As yet, its antigen is unknown. This record belongs to a study of cytomegalovirus exposure and HLA in healthy donors. Study-level background: In a previous analysis, approximately 110 million unique TCR beta sequences were found from approximately 180 million T cells.

The PCR was carried out with 60 Vbeta primers and 13 Jbeta primers. Method: immunoSEQ multiplex PCR; TCRdb's copy keeps in-frame clones and lacks some. This table has roughly 120,000 clones, around 77% appearing once. CDR3 length: 13 amino acids. V was clipped by 1 base and J by 4 bases, with 5 bases between them. Germline V gene lookup returns CDR1 MNHNS and CDR2 SASEGT. General study results and limits: Rare TCR sequences dominated, though some public TCRs recurred in many donors.

V usage is TRBV6-1 and J usage is TRBJ1-5; D is uncertain. The sequenced sample was PBMCs. The sequence was obtained from a woman between 25 and 40 years old in good health and CMV-seropositive. In DNA, the CDR3 is TGTGCCAGCAGTGAAGACAGAAATCAGCCCCAGCATTTT. The encoded protein is CASSEDRNQPQHF.